This is a list of T cell receptor beta chains from one sample in a study of cytomegalovirus exposure and HLA in healthy donors. Here immunoSEQ multiplex PCR was the method, and the copy in TCRdb shows in-frame clones only, minus some. In the table there are 150,000 to 200,000 clones, approximately 81% of which are singletons. Sample: PBMCs. These receptors were obtained from a woman between 50 and 59 years old in good health and CMV-seronegative. CDR3s include the opening cysteine and the closing phenylalanine or tryptophan. Fields, in order: V gene, clone size, CDR3 length, D gene, J gene, CDR3 DNA, CDR3 protein. The D gene is left open where the match is weak. Rows give clone size only sometimes, using once, few, many, or a class for an expanded clone.

v_call: TRBV2
clone_size: few
cdr3_length: 15
d_call: .
j_call: TRBJ2-7
cdr3_nt: TGTGCCAGCAGTGGCGGGACGGACGACCCCTACGAGCAGTACTTC
cdr3_aa: CASSGGTDDPYEQYF

v_call: TRBV2
clone_size: few
cdr3_length: 11
d_call: .
j_call: TRBJ2-5
cdr3_nt: TGTGCCAGCAGCTCCGAAGAGACCCAGTACTTC
cdr3_aa: CASSSEETQYF

v_call: TRBV5-4
clone_size: .
cdr3_length: 14
d_call: .
j_call: TRBJ2-7
cdr3_nt: TGTGCCAGCAGCGTCCAGGAACCTTCAAACGAGCAGTACTTC
cdr3_aa: CASSVQEPSNEQYF

v_call: TRBV5-5
clone_size: .
cdr3_length: 15
d_call: TRBD2
j_call: TRBJ2-1
cdr3_nt: TGTGCCAGCAACCCTTGGACTAGCGGGAAGCAGGAGCAGTTCTTC
cdr3_aa: CASNPWTSGKQEQFF

v_call: TRBV4-2
clone_size: .
cdr3_length: 16
d_call: .
j_call: TRBJ1-2
cdr3_nt: TGTGCCAGCAGCCAAGAACCGGGGGGGACGGACTATGGCTACACCTTC
cdr3_aa: CASSQEPGGTDYGYTF

v_call: TRBV7-9
clone_size: .
cdr3_length: 15
d_call: TRBD1
j_call: TRBJ1-6
cdr3_nt: TGTGCCAGCAGCTCCCCGACAGGGGAAAATTCACCCCTCCACTTT
cdr3_aa: CASSSPTGENSPLHF

v_call: TRBV2
clone_size: once
cdr3_length: 15
d_call: TRBD1
j_call: TRBJ2-7
cdr3_nt: TGTGCCAGCACCAAAGACAGGGAAAACTCCTACGAGCAGTACTTC
cdr3_aa: CASTKDRENSYEQYF

v_call: TRBV19
clone_size: .
cdr3_length: 16
d_call: TRBD2
j_call: TRBJ2-2
cdr3_nt: TGTGCCAGTAGTTTCGGCCTAGCGGGTAAAACCGGGGAGCTGTTTTTT
cdr3_aa: CASSFGLAGKTGELFF

v_call: TRBV5-1
clone_size: .
cdr3_length: 13
d_call: TRBD1
j_call: TRBJ1-1
cdr3_nt: TGCGCCAGCAGCTGGACAGGGGGCACTGAAGCTTTCTTT
cdr3_aa: CASSWTGGTEAFF

v_call: TRBV7-9
clone_size: .
cdr3_length: 16
d_call: .
j_call: TRBJ2-1
cdr3_nt: TGTGCCAGCAGCCGGGGGGCGCAAATCGTTTACAATGAGCAGTTCTTC
cdr3_aa: CASSRGAQIVYNEQFF

v_call: TRBV9
clone_size: .
cdr3_length: 16
d_call: TRBD2
j_call: TRBJ2-2
cdr3_nt: TGTGCCAGCAGCGTCTCCGGGACTATTAATACCGGGGAGCTGTTTTTT
cdr3_aa: CASSVSGTINTGELFF

v_call: TRBV6-5
clone_size: .
cdr3_length: 14
d_call: TRBD1
j_call: TRBJ1-6
cdr3_nt: TGTGCCAGCAGTTACGCCTCAGGGGGACCACCCCTCCACTTT
cdr3_aa: CASSYASGGPPLHF

v_call: TRBV6-1
clone_size: .
cdr3_length: 16
d_call: TRBD1
j_call: TRBJ2-5
cdr3_nt: TGTGCCAGCAGTGAAAGGGGCTCAGGGGGCAGGGAGACCCAGTACTTC
cdr3_aa: CASSERGSGGRETQYF

v_call: TRBV4-3
clone_size: .
cdr3_length: 13
d_call: .
j_call: TRBJ1-4
cdr3_nt: TGCGCCAGCAGCCAAGATCCTCTAGGCAAACTGTTTTTT
cdr3_aa: CASSQDPLGKLFF

v_call: TRBV7-2
clone_size: .
cdr3_length: 16
d_call: TRBD2
j_call: TRBJ2-3
cdr3_nt: TGTGCCAGCAGCCGAGATAGCGGGGGAGACACAGATACGCAGTATTTT
cdr3_aa: CASSRDSGGDTDTQYF

v_call: TRBV5-4
clone_size: .
cdr3_length: 14
d_call: TRBD1
j_call: TRBJ1-2
cdr3_nt: TGTGCCAGCAGACCTCCGACAGGGAACCATGGCTACACCTTC
cdr3_aa: CASRPPTGNHGYTF

v_call: TRBV13
clone_size: .
cdr3_length: 16
d_call: .
j_call: TRBJ2-3
cdr3_nt: TGTGCCAGCAGCACGCGACAGGCGTCCTACACAGATACGCAGTATTTT
cdr3_aa: CASSTRQASYTDTQYF

v_call: TRBV27
clone_size: few
cdr3_length: 16
d_call: .
j_call: TRBJ1-5
cdr3_nt: TGTGCCAGCAGTTTATACGGTGGGAGGGCAGGTCAGCCCCAGCATTTT
cdr3_aa: CASSLYGGRAGQPQHF

v_call: TRBV30
clone_size: .
cdr3_length: 13
d_call: .
j_call: TRBJ2-3
cdr3_nt: TGTGCCTGGAGTCCCCCGGGACTAGATACGCAGTATTTT
cdr3_aa: CAWSPPGLDTQYF

v_call: TRBV4-3
clone_size: .
cdr3_length: 16
d_call: TRBD2
j_call: TRBJ2-7
cdr3_nt: TGCGCCAGCAGCCATGGATCTAGCGGGGGGACCTACGAGCAGTACTTC
cdr3_aa: CASSHGSSGGTYEQYF